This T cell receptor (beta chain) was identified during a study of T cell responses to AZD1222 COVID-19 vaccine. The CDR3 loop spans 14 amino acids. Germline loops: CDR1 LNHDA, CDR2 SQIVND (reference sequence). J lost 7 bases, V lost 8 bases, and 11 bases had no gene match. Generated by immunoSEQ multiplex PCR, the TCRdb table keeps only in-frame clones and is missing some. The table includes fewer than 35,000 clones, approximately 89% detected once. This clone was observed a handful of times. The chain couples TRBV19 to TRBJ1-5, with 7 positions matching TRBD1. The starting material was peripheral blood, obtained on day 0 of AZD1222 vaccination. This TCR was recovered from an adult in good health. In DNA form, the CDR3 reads TGTGCCAGTTTAGCGACAGGGTACGGACAGCCCCAGCATTTT. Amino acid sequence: CASLATGYGQPQHF.